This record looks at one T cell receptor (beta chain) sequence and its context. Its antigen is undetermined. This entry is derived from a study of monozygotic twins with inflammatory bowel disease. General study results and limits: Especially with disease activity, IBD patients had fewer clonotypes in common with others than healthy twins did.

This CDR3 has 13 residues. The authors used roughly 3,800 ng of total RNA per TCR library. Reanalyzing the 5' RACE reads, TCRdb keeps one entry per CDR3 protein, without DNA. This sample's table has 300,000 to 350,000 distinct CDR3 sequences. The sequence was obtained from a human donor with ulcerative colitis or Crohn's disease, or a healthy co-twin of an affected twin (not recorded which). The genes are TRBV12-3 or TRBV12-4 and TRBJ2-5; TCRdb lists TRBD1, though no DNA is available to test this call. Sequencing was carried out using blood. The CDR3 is CASRSTGEETQYF.